This entry lists 9 T cell receptor beta chains sequenced from one sample in a study of memory CD4+ T cells and cytomegalovirus serostatus. TCRdb keeps only in-frame clones here, not all; method: immunoSEQ multiplex PCR. The sample includes roughly 40,000 clones, 70% to 80% of them seen just once. The sort gate was single viable CD3+CD4+CD8-CD45RO+ cells for memory CD4+ T cells. Specimen: memory CD4+ T cells from blood. These receptors were collected from an adult in good health and CMV-seronegative.

CDR3 DNA sequence: TGTGCCAGCAGCCCCGGGACCCACGTCACCGGGGAGCTGTTTTTT. Translating gives CASSPGTHVTGELFF. V gene TRBV7-2 combines with J gene TRBJ2-2; D might be TRBD1 or TRBD2, each matching 5 bases. The length of the CDR3 is 15 residues. CDR1 is SGHTA and CDR2 is FQGNSA in the germline V gene. Trimming took 5 bases from V and 4 from J, leaving 14 bases between them.

The V gene is TRBV5-6, the J gene TRBJ2-5, with a tentative D call TRBD2 (6 bases). The ends were cut back, 4 bases at V and 5 bases at J, with 12 bases in the middle. The length of the CDR3 is 13 residues. Germline V gene data show CDR1 as SGHDT and CDR2 as YYEEEE. The CDR3, as DNA: TGTGCCAGCAGCCTGGGGGGATCTGAGACCCAGTACTTC. This codes for CASSLGGSETQYF.

This clone was seen once. V is TRBV7-6 and J is TRBJ2-2; D may be TRBD1 or TRBD2 (5 bases each). The CDR3 spans 13 residues. Germline V gene data show CDR1 as SGHVS and CDR2 as FNYEAQ. V lost 5 bases to trimming and J lost 8 bases, with 12 bases between them. Written as DNA, the CDR3 is TGTGCCAGCAGCCGGAATGAGGGGGGGGAGCTGTTTTTT. Amino acids: CASSRNEGGELFF. Filled out from reference TRBV7-6 and TRBJ2-2, the complete variable domain reads GAGVSQSPRYKVTKRGQDVALRCDPISGHVSLYWYRQALGQGPEFLTYFNYEAQQDKSGLPNDRFSAERPEGSISTLTIQRTEQRDSAMYRCASSRNEGGELFFGEGSRLTVL.

The rearrangement joins TRBV25-1 to TRBJ2-3; 8 positions match TRBD2. The V gene's germline CDR1 is MGHDK and CDR2 SYGVNS. The CDR3 runs to 13 residues. V gave up 10 bases and J gave up 6 bases; unmatched junction bases: 9. For the CDR3, the DNA is TGTGCCAATCTTTCAGCGGGAGACGATACGCAGTATTTT. This codes for CANLSAGDDTQYF. The entire variable domain, with the rest obtained from reference TRBV25-1 and TRBJ2-3, is as follows: EADIYQTPRYLVIGTGKKITLECSQTMGHDKMYWYQQDPGMELHLIHYSYGVNSTEKGDLSSESTVSRIRTEHFPLTLESARPSHTSQYLCANLSAGDDTQYFGPGTRLTVL.

The rearrangement uses TRBV11-2 and TRBJ2-7; D not resolved. Trimming left V 1 base short and J 0 bases short, with 7 bases between. Germline lookup yields CDR1 SGHAT and CDR2 FQNNGV. The CDR3 has 14 amino acids. The CDR3: CASSLVGISYEQYF. The CDR3 region has the DNA TGTGCCAGCAGCTTAGTCGGCATCTCCTACGAGCAGTACTTC.

The chain carries TRBV18 and TRBJ2-3; the match to TRBD2 covers 8 bases. V lost 1 base and J lost 3; bases outside the gene matches: 3. The V gene's germline CDR1 is KGHSH and CDR2 LQKENI. The CDR3 is made up of 15 amino acids. CDR3 coding DNA: TGTGCCAGCTCACCACTGAGCGGGAGAACAGATACGCAGTATTTT. Translated, it gives CASSPLSGRTDTQYF.

The gene calls are TRBV19 and TRBJ1-5; 9 bases are a match to TRBD1. The V gene's germline CDR1 is LNHDA and CDR2 SQIVND (reference sequence). V shed 3 bases and J 6 bases; nucleotides not matched to a gene: 6. The CDR3 has 15 residues. The CDR3 here is CASSIGQGMGQPQHF. DNA of the CDR3: TGTGCCAGTAGTATCGGACAGGGGATGGGTCAGCCCCAGCATTTT.

V gene TRBV5-8 combines with J gene TRBJ2-5; 14 bases match TRBD2. From germline, CDR1 is SGHTS and CDR2 YDEGEE. V shed 2 bases and J 4 bases; nucleotides not matched to a gene: 10. CDR3 length: 18 residues. The CDR3 nucleotides are TGTGCCAGCAGCTTAAGGGGACTAGCGGGAGTGAAGGGAGAGACCCAGTACTTC. Translation gives CASSLRGLAGVKGETQYF.

The chain has TRBV7-2 and TRBJ2-1, with D possibly matching TRBD1 (6 bases). The CDR3 loop spans 13 amino acids. The germline gives CDR1 SGHTA, CDR2 FQGNSA. The V gene lost 3 bases and the J gene lost 5 bases, with 8 bases spanning the gap. DNA for the CDR3: TGTGCCAGCAGCTTGGGGGCAAACAATGAGCAGTTCTTC. Its protein is CASSLGANNEQFF.